A single T cell receptor (beta chain) is shown here with its context. These data belong to a study of shared clonotypes between healthy human individuals. All of the donors resided in Nashville, Tennessee, and each was a Caucasian adult. Some clones are missing from TCRdb's copy, which holds only in-frame ones; the method was immunoSEQ multiplex PCR. The repertoire holds some 1.4 million clones, with roughly 96% as singletons. With V trimmed by 0 bases and J by 3 bases, 3 bases remained unmatched. CDR1 and CDR2 from the germline V gene are MGHDK and SYGVNS. The CDR3 length is 15 residues. The rearrangement uses TRBV25-1 and TRBJ2-3; 7 bases fit TRBD2. Sequenced input: naive CD4+ T cells sorted from blood. Subset: CD45RA+ positively selected. The source is a young man in good health. CDR3 region: CASSEYRGETDTQYF. The DNA of the CDR3 is TGTGCCAGCAGTGAATACCGGGGGGAAACAGATACGCAGTATTTT.